The rows below give T cell receptor beta chains drawn from one sample of a study of response to subunit inactivated influenza vaccine. From the RT-PCR reads, TCRdb called clonotypes with MiXCR, one entry per CDR3 protein. The table includes a few hundred thousand distinct CDR3 sequences, about 15% detected once. Sequenced material: PBMCs from blood, taken 11 to 12 days after vaccination. The receptors were gathered from a man aged 45-65 years who received an inactivated influenza vaccine. The CDR3 runs from the conserved cysteine through the conserved F or W. Each record gives: clone size, D gene, V gene, CDR3 length, J gene, CDR3 DNA, CDR3 protein. D genes are given only for firm matches. A clone size is listed for some rows: how often the clone was seen (once, few, many), or a class if it is expanded.

-,TRBD1,TRBV20-1,14,TRBJ2-7,TGCAGTGCCAGCCCCGTGACAGGGCTCTACGAGCAGTACTTC,CSASPVTGLYEQYF
many,-,TRBV5-1,16,TRBJ2-5,TGCGCCAGCAGCTTGATCGGTAGCGGTAGAGCCGAGACCCAGTACTTC,CASSLIGSGRAETQYF
-,-,TRBV6-7,17,TRBJ2-1,TGTGCCAGCAGTTACTCGAGTTGCAGGGCCCCCTACAATGAGCAGTTCTTC,CASSYSSCRAPYNEQFF
-,TRBD2,TRBV4-3,16,TRBJ2-1,TGCGCCAGCAGCCATGTATCGGGGGGGGGCTACAATGAGCAGTTCTTC,CASSHVSGGGYNEQFF
-,-,TRBV12-3/TRBV12-4,13,TRBJ1-2,TGTGCCAGCAGTTTATCGGCAGTTTATGGCTACACCTTC,CASSLSAVYGYTF
few,-,TRBV20-1,13,TRBJ2-3,TGCAGTGCTAGCCCCCCTCCCAGCGCTACGCAGTATTTT,CSASPPPSATQYF
few,-,TRBV9,13,TRBJ2-5,TGTGCCAGCAGCGTAGCTAGTTCAGAGACCCAGTACTTC,CASSVASSETQYF
-,TRBD1,TRBV9,17,TRBJ2-1,TGTGCCAGCAGCGCCCGACAGGGAACTAGCTCCTACAATGAGCAGTTCTTC,CASSARQGTSSYNEQFF
few,TRBD1,TRBV20-1,14,TRBJ2-1,TGCAGTGCTATCCGGGACAGGGGATTTAATGAGCAGTTCTTC,CSAIRDRGFNEQFF
-,-,TRBV10-3,14,TRBJ2-7,TGTGCCATCAACTCGGGTGTGAGCTCCTACGAGCAGTACTTC,CAINSGVSSYEQYF
few,TRBD1,TRBV24-1,13,TRBJ2-7,TGTGCCACCTCCGGGACAGGGAGTGGCGAGCAGTACTTC,CATSGTGSGEQYF
many,TRBD1,TRBV10-3,13,TRBJ1-6,TGTGCCAGCAAGACAGGGGATAATTCACCCCTCCACTTT,CASKTGDNSPLHF
few,-,TRBV7-2,13,TRBJ2-7,TGTGCCAGCAGCTCACAGATTCCAGACAATCAGTACTTC,CASSSQIPDNQYF
-,TRBD1,TRBV7-2,16,TRBJ2-2,TGTGCCAGCAGCTTATCGGGACAGGGGGCCAACGGGGAGCTGTTTTTT,CASSLSGQGANGELFF
many,-,TRBV28,14,TRBJ2-7,TGTGCCAGCAGTTTTCAGGGATACTCCTACGAGCAGTACTTC,CASSFQGYSYEQYF
-,TRBD2,TRBV2,13,TRBJ2-1,TGTGCCACCGCTAGCGGGGTTAGGAATGAGCAGTTCTTC,CATASGVRNEQFF
-,TRBD2,TRBV28,17,TRBJ2-5,TGTGCCAGCAGTCCCCCGGGACTAGCGGGTCCGAAAGAGACCCAGTACTTC,CASSPPGLAGPKETQYF
few,-,TRBV6-2/TRBV6-3,15,TRBJ2-2,TGTGCCAGCAGTTACCTCTGGACCAACACCGGGGAGCTGTTTTTT,CASSYLWTNTGELFF
once,TRBD1,TRBV5-1,14,TRBJ1-2,TGCGCCAGCAGCTTGGTGACAGGGAGCCATGGCTACACCTTC,CASSLVTGSHGYTF
-,-,TRBV18,15,TRBJ2-7,TGTGCCAGCTCACCTACGGGCCACCCTTCCTACGAGCAGTACTTC,CASSPTGHPSYEQYF
-,TRBD1,TRBV3-1,15,TRBJ1-4,TGTGCCAGCAGCCAAGGACAGGGGAATAATGAAAAACTGTTTTTT,CASSQGQGNNEKLFF
-,-,TRBV7-8,12,TRBJ1-2,TGTGCCAGCAGCTTGGGGGGTCCTGGCTACACCTTC,CASSLGGPGYTF
few,-,TRBV28,14,TRBJ1-3,TGTGCCAGCACACCGGGGGGCATTGGGAACACCATATATTTT,CASTPGGIGNTIYF
-,TRBD2,TRBV12-3/TRBV12-4,15,TRBJ2-3,TGTACCAGCACCATCCGGGCGGGAGGCACAGATACGCAGTATTTT,CTSTIRAGGTDTQYF
-,TRBD1,TRBV9,15,TRBJ2-2,TGTGCCAGCAGCGGAGGACAGGGGCACACCGGGGAGCTGTTTTTT,CASSGGQGHTGELFF
few,-,TRBV20-1,13,TRBJ1-3,TGCAGTGCTAGAGTGTGGTCAGGAAACACCATATATTTT,CSARVWSGNTIYF